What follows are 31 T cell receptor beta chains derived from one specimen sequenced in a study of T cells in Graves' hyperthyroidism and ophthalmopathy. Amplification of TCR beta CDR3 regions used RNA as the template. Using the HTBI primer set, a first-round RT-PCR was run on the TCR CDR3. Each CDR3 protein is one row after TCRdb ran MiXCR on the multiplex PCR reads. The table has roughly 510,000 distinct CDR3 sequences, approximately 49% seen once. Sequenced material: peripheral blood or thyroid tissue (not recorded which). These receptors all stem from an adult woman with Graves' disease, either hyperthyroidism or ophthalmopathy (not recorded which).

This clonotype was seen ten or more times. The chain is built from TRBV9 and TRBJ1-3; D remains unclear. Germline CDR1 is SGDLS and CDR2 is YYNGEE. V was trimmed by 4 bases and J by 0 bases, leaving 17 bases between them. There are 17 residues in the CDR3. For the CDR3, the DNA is TGTGCCAGCAGCCCCCGCTGGGGAGCGTCCTCTGGAAACACCATATATTTT. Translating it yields CASSPRWGASSGNTIYF.

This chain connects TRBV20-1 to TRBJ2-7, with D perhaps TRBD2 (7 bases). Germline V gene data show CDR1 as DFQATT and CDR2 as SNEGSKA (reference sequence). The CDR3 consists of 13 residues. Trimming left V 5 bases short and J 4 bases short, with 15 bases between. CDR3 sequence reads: CSAPRGGGYEQYF. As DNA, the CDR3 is TGCAGTGCTCCGAGGGGGGGAGGATACGAGCAGTACTTC.

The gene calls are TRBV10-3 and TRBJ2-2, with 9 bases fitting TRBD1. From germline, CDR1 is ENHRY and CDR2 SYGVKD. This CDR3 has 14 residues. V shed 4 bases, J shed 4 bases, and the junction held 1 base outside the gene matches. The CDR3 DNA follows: TGTGCCATCAGTGGGACAGGGGCCACCGGGGAGCTGTTTTTT. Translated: CAISGTGATGELFF.

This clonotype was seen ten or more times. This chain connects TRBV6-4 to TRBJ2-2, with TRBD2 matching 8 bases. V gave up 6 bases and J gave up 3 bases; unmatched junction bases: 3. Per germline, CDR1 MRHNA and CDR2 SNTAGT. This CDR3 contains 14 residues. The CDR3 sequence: CASRTGGDTGELFF. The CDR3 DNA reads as TGTGCCAGCAGGACCGGGGGGGACACCGGGGAGCTGTTTTTT.

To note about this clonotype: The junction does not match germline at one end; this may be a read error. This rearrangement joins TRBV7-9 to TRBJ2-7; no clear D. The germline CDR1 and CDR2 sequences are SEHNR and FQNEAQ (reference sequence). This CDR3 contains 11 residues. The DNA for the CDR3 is TGCGCCAGCAGCTTGGTGTCGGGGCAGTACTTC. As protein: CASSLVSGQYF.

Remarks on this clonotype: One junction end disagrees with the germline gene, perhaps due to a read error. The CDR3 sequence is CSATREPAYGHTF. DNA of the CDR3: TGCAGTGCTACCAGAGAACCAGCCTATGGCCACACCTTC. The chain carries TRBV20-1 and TRBJ1-2; D remains unclear. The length of the CDR3 is 13 residues. Germline loops: CDR1 DFQATT, CDR2 SNEGSKA (reference sequence).

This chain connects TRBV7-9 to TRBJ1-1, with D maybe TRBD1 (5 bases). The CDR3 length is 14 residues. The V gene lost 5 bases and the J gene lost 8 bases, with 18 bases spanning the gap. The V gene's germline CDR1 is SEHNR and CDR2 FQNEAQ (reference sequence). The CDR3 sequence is CASSPNSGLSEAFF. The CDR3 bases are TGTGCCAGCAGCCCTAATTCGGGGCTCTCCGAAGCTTTCTTT.

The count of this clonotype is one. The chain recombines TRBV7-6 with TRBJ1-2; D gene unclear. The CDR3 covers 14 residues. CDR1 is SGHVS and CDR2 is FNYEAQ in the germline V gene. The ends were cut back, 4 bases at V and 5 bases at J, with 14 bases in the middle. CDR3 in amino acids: CASSSGLAAYGYTF. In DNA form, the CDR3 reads TGTGCCAGCAGCTCCGGACTAGCGGCGTATGGCTACACCTTC.

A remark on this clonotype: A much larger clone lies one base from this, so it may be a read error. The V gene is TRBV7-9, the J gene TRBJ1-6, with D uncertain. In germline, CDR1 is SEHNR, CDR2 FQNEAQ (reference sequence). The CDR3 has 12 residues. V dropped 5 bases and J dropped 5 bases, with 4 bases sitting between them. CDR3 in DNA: TGTGCCAGCAGCCAAAATAATTCACCCCTCCACTTT. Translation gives CASSQNNSPLHF.

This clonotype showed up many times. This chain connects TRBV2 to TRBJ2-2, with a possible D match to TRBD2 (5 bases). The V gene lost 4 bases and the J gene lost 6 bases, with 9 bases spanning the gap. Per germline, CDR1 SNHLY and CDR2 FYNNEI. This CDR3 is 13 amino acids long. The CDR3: CASSGLWAGELFF. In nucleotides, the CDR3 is TGTGCCAGCAGTGGACTATGGGCCGGGGAGCTGTTTTTT.

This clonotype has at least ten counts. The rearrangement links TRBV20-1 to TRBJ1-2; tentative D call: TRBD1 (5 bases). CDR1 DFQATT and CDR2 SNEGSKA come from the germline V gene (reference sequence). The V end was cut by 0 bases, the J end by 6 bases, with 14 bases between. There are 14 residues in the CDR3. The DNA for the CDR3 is TGCAGTGCTAGAGAAGGGGTGGGCGTTAATGGCTACACCTTC. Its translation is CSAREGVGVNGYTF.

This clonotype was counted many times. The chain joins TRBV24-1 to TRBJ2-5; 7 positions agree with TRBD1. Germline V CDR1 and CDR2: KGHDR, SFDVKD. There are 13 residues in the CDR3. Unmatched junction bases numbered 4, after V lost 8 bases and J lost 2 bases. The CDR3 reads CATTRGQQETQYF. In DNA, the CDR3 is TGTGCCACCACGAGGGGGCAGCAAGAGACCCAGTACTTC.

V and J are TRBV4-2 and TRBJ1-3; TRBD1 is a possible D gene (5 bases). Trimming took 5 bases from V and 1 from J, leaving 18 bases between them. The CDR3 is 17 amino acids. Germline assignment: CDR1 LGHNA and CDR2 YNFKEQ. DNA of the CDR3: TGTGCCAGCAGCGATACGCCCAGGGCTGCTTCTGGAAACACCATATATTTT. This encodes CASSDTPRAASGNTIYF.

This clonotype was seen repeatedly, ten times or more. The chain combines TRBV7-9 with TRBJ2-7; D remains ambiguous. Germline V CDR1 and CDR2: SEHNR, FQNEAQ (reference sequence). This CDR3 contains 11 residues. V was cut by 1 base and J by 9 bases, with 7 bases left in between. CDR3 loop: CASSLEGGQYF. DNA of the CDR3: TGTGCCAGCAGCTTAGAAGGCGGGCAGTACTTC.

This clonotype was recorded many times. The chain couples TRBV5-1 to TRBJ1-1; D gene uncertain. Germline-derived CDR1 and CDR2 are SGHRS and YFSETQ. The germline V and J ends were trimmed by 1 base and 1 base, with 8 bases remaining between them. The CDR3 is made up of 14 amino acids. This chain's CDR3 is CASSLNTANTEAFF. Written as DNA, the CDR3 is TGCGCCAGCAGCTTGAACACGGCGAACACTGAAGCTTTCTTT.

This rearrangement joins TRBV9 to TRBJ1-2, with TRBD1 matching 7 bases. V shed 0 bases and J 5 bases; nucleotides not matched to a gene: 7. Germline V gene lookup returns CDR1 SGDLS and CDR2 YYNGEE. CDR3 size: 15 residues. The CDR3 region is CASSVGTGGRYGYTF. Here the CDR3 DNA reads TGTGCCAGCAGCGTAGGGACAGGCGGACGGTATGGCTACACCTTC.

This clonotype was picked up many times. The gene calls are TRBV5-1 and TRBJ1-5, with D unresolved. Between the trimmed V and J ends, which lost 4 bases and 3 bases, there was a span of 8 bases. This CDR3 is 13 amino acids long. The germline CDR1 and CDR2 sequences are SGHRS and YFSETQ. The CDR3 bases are TGCGCCAGCAGCCCTGACCCCAATCAGCCCCAGCATTTT. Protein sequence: CASSPDPNQPQHF.

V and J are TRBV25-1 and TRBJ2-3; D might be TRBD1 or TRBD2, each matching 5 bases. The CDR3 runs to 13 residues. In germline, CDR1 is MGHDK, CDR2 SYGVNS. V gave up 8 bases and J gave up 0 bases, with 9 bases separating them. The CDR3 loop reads CASAWDSTDTQYF. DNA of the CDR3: TGTGCCAGCGCATGGGACAGCACAGATACGCAGTATTTT.

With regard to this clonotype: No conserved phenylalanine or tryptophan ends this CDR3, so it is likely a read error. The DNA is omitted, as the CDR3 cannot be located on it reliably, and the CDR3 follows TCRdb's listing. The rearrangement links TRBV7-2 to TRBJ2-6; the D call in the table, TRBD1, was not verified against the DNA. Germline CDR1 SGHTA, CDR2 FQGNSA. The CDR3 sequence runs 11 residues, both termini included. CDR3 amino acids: CASSQEAWDRS.

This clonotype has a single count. DNA of the CDR3: TGTGCCAGCAGCGTATCAGGGATCGGTTTACATGGCTACACCTTC. This encodes CASSVSGIGLHGYTF. The chain carries TRBV7-2 and TRBJ1-2, with D maybe TRBD1 (5 bases). V was pared by 5 bases and J by 6 bases, with 19 bases between. Germline assignment: CDR1 SGHTA and CDR2 FQGNSA. This CDR3 spans 15 amino acids.

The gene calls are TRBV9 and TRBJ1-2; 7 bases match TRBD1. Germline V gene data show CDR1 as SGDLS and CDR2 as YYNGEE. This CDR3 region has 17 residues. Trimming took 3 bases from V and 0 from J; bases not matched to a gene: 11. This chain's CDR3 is CASSESNRGWTNYGYTF. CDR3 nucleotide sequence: TGTGCCAGCAGCGAGTCCAACAGGGGATGGACTAACTATGGCTACACCTTC. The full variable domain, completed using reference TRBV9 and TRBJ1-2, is DSGVTQTPKHLITATGQRVTLRCSPRSGDLSVYWYQQSLDQGLQFLIQYYNGEERAKGNILERFSAQQFPDLHSELNLSSLELGDSALYFCASSESNRGWTNYGYTFGSGTRLTVV.

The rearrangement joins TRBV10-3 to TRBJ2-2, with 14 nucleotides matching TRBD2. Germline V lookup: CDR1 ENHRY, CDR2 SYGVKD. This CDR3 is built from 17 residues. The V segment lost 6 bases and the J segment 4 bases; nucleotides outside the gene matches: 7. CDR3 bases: TGTGCCATCAGGGAGACTAGCGGGAGGGCCTCCACCGGGGAGCTGTTTTTT. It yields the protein CAIRETSGRASTGELFF.

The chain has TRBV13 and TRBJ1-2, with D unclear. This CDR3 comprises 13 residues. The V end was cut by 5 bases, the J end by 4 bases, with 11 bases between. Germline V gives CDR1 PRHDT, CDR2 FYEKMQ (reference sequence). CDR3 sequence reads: CASSLWAVYGYTF. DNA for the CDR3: TGTGCCAGCAGCCTCTGGGCCGTCTATGGCTACACCTTC.

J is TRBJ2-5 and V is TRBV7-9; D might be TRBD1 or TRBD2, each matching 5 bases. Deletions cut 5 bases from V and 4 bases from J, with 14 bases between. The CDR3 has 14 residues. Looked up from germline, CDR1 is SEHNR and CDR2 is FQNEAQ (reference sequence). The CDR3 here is CASSHRDGSETQYF. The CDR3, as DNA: TGTGCCAGCAGCCACCGGGACGGCTCAGAGACCCAGTACTTC.

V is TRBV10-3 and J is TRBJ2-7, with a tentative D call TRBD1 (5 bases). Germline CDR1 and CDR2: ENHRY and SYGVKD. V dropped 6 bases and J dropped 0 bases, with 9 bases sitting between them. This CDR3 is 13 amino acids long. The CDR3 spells CAIRTVSSYEQYF. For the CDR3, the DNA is TGTGCCATCAGGACAGTTTCCTCCTACGAGCAGTACTTC.

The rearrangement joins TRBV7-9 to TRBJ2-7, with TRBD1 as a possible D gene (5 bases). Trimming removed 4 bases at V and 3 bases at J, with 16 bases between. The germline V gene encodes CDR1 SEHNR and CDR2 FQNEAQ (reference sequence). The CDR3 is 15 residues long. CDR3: CASSSPQTANYEQYF. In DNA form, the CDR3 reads TGTGCCAGCAGCTCCCCACAGACAGCGAACTACGAGCAGTACTTC. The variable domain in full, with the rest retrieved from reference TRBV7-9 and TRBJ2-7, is DTGVSQNPRHKITKRGQNVTFRCDPISEHNRLYWYRQTLGQGPEFLTYFQNEAQLEKSRLLSDRFSAERPKGSFSTLEIQRTEQGDSAMYLCASSSPQTANYEQYFGPGTRLTVT.

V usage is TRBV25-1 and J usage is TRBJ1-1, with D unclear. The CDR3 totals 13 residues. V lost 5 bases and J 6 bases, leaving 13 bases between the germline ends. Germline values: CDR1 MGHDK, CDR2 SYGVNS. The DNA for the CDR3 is TGTGCCAGCAGTAGGGAGAGAGGCGCTGAAGCTTTCTTT. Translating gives CASSRERGAEAFF.

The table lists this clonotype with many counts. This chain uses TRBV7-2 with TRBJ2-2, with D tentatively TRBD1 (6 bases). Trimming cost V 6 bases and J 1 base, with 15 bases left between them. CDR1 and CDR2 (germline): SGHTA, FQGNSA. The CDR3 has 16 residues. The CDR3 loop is CASRVLYRENTGELFF. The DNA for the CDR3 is TGTGCCAGCAGAGTACTTTACAGGGAGAACACCGGGGAGCTGTTTTTT.

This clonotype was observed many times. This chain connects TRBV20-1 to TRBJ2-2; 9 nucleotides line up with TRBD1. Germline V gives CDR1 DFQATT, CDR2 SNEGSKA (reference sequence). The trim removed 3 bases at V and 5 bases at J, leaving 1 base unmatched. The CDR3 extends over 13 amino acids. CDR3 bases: TGCAGTGCTAGGGACAGGGGAACCGGGGAGCTGTTTTTT. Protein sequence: CSARDRGTGELFF.

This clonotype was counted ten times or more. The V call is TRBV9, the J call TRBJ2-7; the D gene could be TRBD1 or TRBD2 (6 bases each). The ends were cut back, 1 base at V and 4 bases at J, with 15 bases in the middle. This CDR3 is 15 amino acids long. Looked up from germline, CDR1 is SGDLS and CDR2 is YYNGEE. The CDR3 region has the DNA TGTGCCAGCAGCGTAAGATCGGGGGCTCCTTACGAGCAGTACTTC. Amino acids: CASSVRSGAPYEQYF.

CDR3 loop: CASSLPPPQLTEAFF. The DNA for the CDR3 is TGTGCCAGCAGCCTCCCACCCCCGCAGCTCACTGAAGCTTTCTTT. V usage is TRBV7-3 and J usage is TRBJ1-1; D gene unclear. The germline CDR1 and CDR2 sequences are SGHTA and FQGTGA. There are 15 residues in the CDR3. Trimming left V 5 bases short and J 4 bases short, with 17 bases between. Filled out from reference TRBV7-3 and TRBJ1-1, the complete variable domain reads GAGVSQTPSNKVTEKGKYVELRCDPISGHTALYWYRQSLGQGPEFLIYFQGTGAADDSGLPNDRFFAVRPEGSVSTLKIQRTERGDSAVYLCASSLPPPQLTEAFFGQGTRLTVV.